The clone carrying this T cell receptor beta chain occurred many times. As yet, its antigen is unknown. V lost 0 bases, J lost 9 bases, and 11 bases stayed unmatched. This CDR3 has 17 amino acids. Per germline, CDR1 MNHEY and CDR2 SVGAGI. The data were obtained in a study of T-cell memory formation after mild COVID-19. The study, taken as a whole, reports: Pre-infection memory contained some responding clones, which suggested that cross-reactive memory had joined. Contracting clones localized mainly to CM and EM when CD4+ and mainly to EMRA when CD8+.

5'RACE, which relied on constant-segment primers, yielded TCR alpha and TCR beta cDNA libraries carrying sample barcodes and UMIs. A single record per CDR3 protein comes from TCRdb applying MiXCR to the 5' RACE reads. The sample consists of roughly 130,000 distinct CDR3 sequences, approximately 5.9% of them appearing once. Sequences were obtained from PBMCs or a T cell subset sorted from them (not recorded which). This TCR derives from an adult woman who had mild COVID-19 (a few samples of this study predate the infection). Cell type and time point are not known. The rearrangement links TRBV6-5 to TRBJ2-5; 12 bases match TRBD2. DNA of the CDR3: TGTGCCAGCAGTTACTCCTCCGGGACTAGCGGGCTGGGGGCCCAGTACTTC. Its protein is CASSYSSGTSGLGAQYF.